A single sample gave rise to the 10 T cell receptor beta chains below, sequenced in a study of control samples from healthy donors and cancer patients. The table came from immunoSEQ multiplex PCR; TCRdb's copy has only in-frame clones and leaves some out. The sample has roughly 130,000 clones, 90% to 95% seen once. Sequencing input: PBMCs. The receptors were sampled from a man in his sixties with colorectal cancer.

Here the CDR3 DNA reads TGTGCCAGCAGGAAGACTAGCGGGGGGGCCTATGAGCAGTTCTTC. Amino acids: CASRKTSGGAYEQFF. This chain uses TRBV25-1 with TRBJ2-1; 14 bases align to TRBD2. Germline CDR1 and CDR2: MGHDK and SYGVNS. Trimming removed 6 bases from V and 8 bases from J; junction bases left unmatched: 6. The CDR3 is 15 residues long.

The rearrangement uses TRBV24-1 and TRBJ1-4; 12 bases are a match to TRBD1. The CDR3 consists of 16 residues. Germline CDR1 and CDR2: KGHDR and SFDVKD. V shed 0 bases, J shed 8 bases, and the junction held 3 bases outside the gene matches. Here the CDR3 reads CATSDLGTGGSEKLFF. CDR3 coding DNA: TGTGCCACCAGTGATTTGGGGACAGGGGGCTCGGAAAAACTGTTTTTT.

The chain uses TRBV7-8 and TRBJ2-5; 9 bases fit TRBD1. Germline-derived CDR1 and CDR2 are SGHVS and FQNEAQ. CDR3 size: 14 residues. V lost 5 bases, J lost 5 bases, and 6 bases stayed unmatched. The CDR3 DNA is TGTGCCAGCAGCCACGGACAGGGGACGGAGACCCAGTACTTC. This codes for CASSHGQGTETQYF.

CDR3 protein: CASRAGQNRGNQPQHF. For the CDR3, the DNA is TGCGCCAGCAGGGCAGGACAGAACCGGGGCAATCAGCCCCAGCATTTT. The gene calls are TRBV4-1 and TRBJ1-5; possible D gene TRBD1, 6 bases. The CDR3 runs to 16 residues. Looked up from germline, CDR1 is MGHRA and CDR2 is YSYEKL. V was shortened by 6 bases and J by 2 bases, with 17 bases between the two germline ends.

The chain employs TRBV7-9 and TRBJ2-7; a weak D match, TRBD1 (5 bases). This CDR3 is built from 15 residues. The germline gives CDR1 SEHNR, CDR2 FQNEAQ (reference sequence). Deletions cut 5 bases from V and 2 bases from J, with 16 bases between. For the CDR3, the DNA is TGTGCCAGCAGCCCGGACACCTCGTCTCCCTACGAGCAGTACTTC. This codes for CASSPDTSSPYEQYF.

V usage is TRBV5-1 and J usage is TRBJ2-3, with 9 bases matching TRBD2. Trimming at V came to 0 bases and at J to 7 bases, leaving 9 bases not matched to a gene. This CDR3 spans 16 amino acids. The germline CDR1 and CDR2 sequences are SGHRS and YFSETQ. CDR3 nucleotide sequence: TGCGCCAGCAGCTTGGAATTAGCGGGGGCCCAACATACGCAGTATTTT. Protein sequence: CASSLELAGAQHTQYF.

Notes on this clone: One junction end does not reproduce the germline sequence, and a read error may be involved. V and J are TRBV19 and TRBJ2-6, with TRBD1 matching 8 bases. CDR3 size: 16 residues. Germline values: CDR1 LNHDA, CDR2 SQIVND (reference sequence). DNA for the CDR3: TGTGCGAGTAAGGACAGGGACAACTCTGGGGCCAACGTCCTGACTTTC. Translation: CASKDRDNSGANVLTF.

The V call is TRBV19, the J call TRBJ2-3, with 14 bases fitting TRBD2. With V trimmed by 4 bases and J by 5 bases, 5 bases remained unmatched. The germline V gene has CDR1 LNHDA and CDR2 SQIVND (reference sequence). This CDR3 has 16 residues. This CDR3 reads CASSTSGLAGEDTQYF. CDR3 nucleotides: TGTGCCAGTAGTACTTCGGGACTAGCGGGGGAAGATACGCAGTATTTT.

The rearrangement joins TRBV11-2 to TRBJ1-2; no reliable D call. This CDR3 comprises 11 residues. Germline V gene sequence: CDR1 SGHAT, CDR2 FQNNGV. V was clipped by 3 bases and J by 6 bases, with 5 bases between them. CDR3 protein: CASSFRDGYTF. CDR3 nucleotide sequence: TGTGCCAGCAGCTTTAGGGATGGCTACACCTTC.

The V gene is TRBV19, the J gene TRBJ2-2, with a possible D match to TRBD1 (6 bases). The CDR3 extends over 14 amino acids. Germline CDR1 is LNHDA and CDR2 is SQIVND (reference sequence). The V end was cut by 5 bases, the J end by 3 bases, with 10 bases between. The CDR3 region is CASSPRGDTGELFF. In nucleotides, the CDR3 is TGTGCCAGTAGTCCCAGGGGCGACACCGGGGAGCTGTTTTTT.